One sample yielded the 22 T cell receptor beta chains listed below, sequenced in a study of regulatory T cells in long-lasting Graves disease. Assembly of TCR beta libraries relied on iRepertoire HTBI primers together with Arm-PCR of CDR3 regions. TCRdb used MiXCR to reprocess the multiplex PCR reads, holding one entry per CDR3 protein. The table includes around 500,000 distinct CDR3 sequences, about 12% detected once. Documented time point: newly diagnosed GD, antithyroid drugs for less than 3 months. With RNA extracted from PBMCs as input, the TCR library was made. These data were also filed under a second study, of T cells in Graves' hyperthyroidism and ophthalmopathy.

Sequencing used peripheral blood mononuclear cells (PBMCs), obtained at new diagnosis, from a patient treated with antithyroid drugs. All receptors derive from a woman under 40 with Graves disease.

Many counts were recorded for this clonotype. The chain recombines TRBV3-1 with TRBJ2-7, with a weak D call TRBD2 (5 bases). V was clipped by 2 bases and J by 6 bases, with 17 bases between them. CDR3 length: 15 residues. Per germline, CDR1 LGHDT and CDR2 YNNKEL (reference sequence). CDR3 region: CASSQYGNTLSEQYF. The CDR3 region has the DNA TGTGCCAGCAGCCAATACGGGAACACGCTCTCCGAGCAGTACTTC.

In its sample, this clonotype was seen a few times. The V call is TRBV20-1, the J call TRBJ2-3; D is undetermined. This CDR3 has 15 amino acids. Trimming cost V 6 bases and J 7 bases, with 23 bases left between them. CDR1 DFQATT and CDR2 SNEGSKA come from the germline V gene (reference sequence). In DNA form, the CDR3 reads TGCAGTGCCCCATCAAGGTCTCATGGAATATATACGCAGTATTTT. Protein sequence: CSAPSRSHGIYTQYF.

This clonotype has at least ten counts. The chain has TRBV2 and TRBJ2-1; the D gene is possibly TRBD2 (6 bases). The length of the CDR3 is 12 residues. CDR1 and CDR2 (germline): SNHLY, FYNNEI. V was shortened by 4 bases and J by 9 bases, with 10 bases between the two germline ends. CDR3 nucleotides: TGTGCCAGCAGTGGGGACTCCATTGAGCAGTTCTTC. Encoded protein: CASSGDSIEQFF. The full variable domain, rest sourced from reference TRBV2 and TRBJ2-1, is EPEVTQTPSHQVTQMGQEVILRCVPISNHLYFYWYRQILGQKVEFLVSFYNNEISEKSEIFDDQFSVERPDGSNFTLKIRSTKLEDSAMYFCASSGDSIEQFFGPGTRLTVL.

This clonotype was seen repeatedly, ten times or more. The chain uses TRBV15 and TRBJ1-2; D may be TRBD1 (5 bases). The CDR3 has 14 residues. Trimming cost V 3 bases and J 3 bases, with 11 bases left between them. CDR1 is LNHNV and CDR2 is YYDKDF in the germline V gene (reference sequence). CDR3 sequence (DNA): TGTGCCACCAGCAGCACCAGGGCCGACTATGGCTACACCTTC. Translated, it gives CATSSTRADYGYTF. Full variable domain (remainder filled in from reference TRBV15 and TRBJ1-2): DAMVIQNPRYQVTQFGKPVTLSCSQTLNHNVMYWYQQKSSQAPKLLFHYYDKDFNNEADTPDNFQSRRPNTSFCFLDIRSPGLGDTAMYLCATSSTRADYGYTFGSGTRLTVV.

There are many counts of this clonotype. V is TRBV3-1 and J is TRBJ2-7, with a tentative D call TRBD1 (6 bases). V gave up 1 base and J gave up 1 base, with 11 bases separating them. CDR3 length: 15 residues. From germline, CDR1 is LGHDT and CDR2 YNNKEL (reference sequence). The CDR3 nucleotides are TGTGCCAGCAGCCAAGTTGGGACACTTTCCTACGAGCAGTACTTC. Translating gives CASSQVGTLSYEQYF.

This clonotype has at least ten counts. The gene calls are TRBV20-1 and TRBJ2-1, with 7 bases matching TRBD2. The CDR3 is 12 residues long. Germline loops: CDR1 DFQATT, CDR2 SNEGSKA (reference sequence). Germline trimming cut 4 bases from V and 9 bases from J; bases unmatched to any gene: 6. As DNA, the CDR3 is TGCAGTGCTATACAATGGGAGGGTGAGCAGTTCTTC. Encoded protein: CSAIQWEGEQFF.

This clonotype has a count of ten or more. The rearrangement links TRBV20-1 to TRBJ1-2; 8 nucleotides line up with TRBD1. Germline assignment: CDR1 DFQATT and CDR2 SNEGSKA (reference sequence). This CDR3 region has 12 residues. J gave up 4 bases and V 6 bases, and 4 bases lay outside the gene matches. The CDR3, as DNA: TGCAGTGCCCCGGACAGGGCCTATGGCTACACCTTC. This translates into CSAPDRAYGYTF.

This clonotype turned up a few times. The genes are TRBV19 and TRBJ2-4; 9 nucleotides agree with TRBD1. CDR3 length: 14 amino acids. Trimming removed 5 bases from V and 5 bases from J; junction bases left unmatched: 4. Germline CDR1 reads LNHDA; CDR2 reads SQIVND (reference sequence). The CDR3 DNA is TGTGCCAGTAGTCTAAGGACAGGGGAAAACATTCAGTACTTC. Translation gives CASSLRTGENIQYF.

This clonotype was observed many times. The CDR3 DNA reads as TGCGCCAGCAGCCAGTCAGGGAGTAGCGAGCAGTACTTC. It translates to CASSQSGSSEQYF. The V gene is TRBV4-1, the J gene TRBJ2-7, with D perhaps TRBD1 or TRBD2 (5 bases each). The germline V and J ends were trimmed by 3 bases and 6 bases, with 12 bases remaining between them. CDR3 length equals 13 residues. The germline gives CDR1 MGHRA, CDR2 YSYEKL.

At least ten counts were recorded for this clonotype. This rearrangement joins TRBV28 to TRBJ2-7; D is possibly TRBD2 (6 bases). The germline V gene encodes CDR1 MDHEN and CDR2 SYDVKM. This CDR3 is 16 amino acids long. V lost 1 base to trimming and J lost 5 bases, with 18 bases between them. The CDR3 nucleotides are TGTGCCAGCAGTTTATATCGGGCGGGGAAGGTCGACGAGCAGTACTTC. Encoded protein: CASSLYRAGKVDEQYF.

This clonotype was counted between two and nine times. This chain uses TRBV20-1 with TRBJ2-7, with D unresolved. The V gene's germline CDR1 is DFQATT and CDR2 SNEGSKA (reference sequence). The CDR3 loop spans 16 amino acids. V lost 1 base, J lost 4 bases, and 20 bases lay in between. CDR3 region: CSARVISALNSYEQYF. The CDR3 DNA reads as TGCAGTGCTAGAGTGATTTCTGCCCTAAACAGTTACGAGCAGTACTTC.

For this clonotype: A junction boundary mismatches the germline segment, possibly from a read error. The rearrangement links TRBV6-1 to TRBJ2-5; D is unresolved. Germline CDR1 is MNHNS and CDR2 is SASEGT. This CDR3 is built from 15 residues. The CDR3 nucleotides are TGTGCCAGCAGTGAAGTGACCCCGTATCCCGATGAGCAGTCCTTC. Encoded protein: CASSEVTPYPDEQSF.

This clonotype came up many times. The chain couples TRBV20-1 to TRBJ2-3; D gene uncertain. The V gene lost 5 bases and the J gene lost 8 bases, with 11 bases spanning the gap. CDR3 size: 11 residues. Germline CDR1 is DFQATT and CDR2 is SNEGSKA (reference sequence). CDR3 coding DNA: TGCAGTGCTCCTCCCGTGGGTACGCAGTATTTT. Translated, it gives CSAPPVGTQYF.

This clonotype was seen ten or more times. CDR3 in amino acids: CASSLAQGGWTDTQYF. The CDR3 DNA follows: TGTGCCAGCAGTTTAGCGCAAGGGGGCTGGACAGATACGCAGTATTTT. The chain recombines TRBV12-3 or TRBV12-4 with TRBJ2-3, with TRBD1 identical over 7 bases. V shed 0 bases, J shed 3 bases, and the junction held 6 bases outside the gene matches. The CDR3 totals 16 residues.

This clonotype was picked up a small number of times. This rearrangement joins TRBV3-1 to TRBJ2-2; D is uncertain. Germline CDR1 reads LGHDT; CDR2 reads YNNKEL (reference sequence). The V and J ends lost 2 bases and 2 bases respectively, with 3 bases between them. This CDR3 has 13 residues. The CDR3 DNA sequence: TGTGCCAGCAGCCAAACAAACACCGGGGAGCTGTTTTTT. This gives the protein CASSQTNTGELFF.

This clonotype was recorded many times. The V gene is TRBV12-3 or TRBV12-4, the J gene TRBJ2-7; 12 bases align to TRBD2. The CDR3 is made up of 13 amino acids. V was pared by 6 bases and J by 5 bases, with 2 bases of the junction left unmatched. The CDR3 DNA is TGTGCCAGCAGCCTAGCGGGAGGGAACGAGCAGTACTTC. This sequence encodes CASSLAGGNEQYF.

This clonotype occurred a few times. This chain uses TRBV29-1 with TRBJ2-7; D possibly matches TRBD1 or TRBD2 (5 bases each). The CDR3 extends over 13 amino acids. V gave up 4 bases and J gave up 4 bases, with 14 bases separating them. Germline CDR1 reads SQVTM; CDR2 reads ANQGSEA. CDR3 DNA: TGCAGCGTTGGTCTCGGGGCAGAGTACGAGCAGTACTTC. Encoded protein: CSVGLGAEYEQYF.

The V gene is TRBV3-1, the J gene TRBJ2-1; D remains ambiguous. Trimming took off 3 bases at V and 3 bases at J, with 18 bases between the two ends. Per germline, CDR1 LGHDT and CDR2 YNNKEL (reference sequence). The CDR3 length is 17 residues. The CDR3: CASSQGVFDPSYNEQFF. The CDR3 DNA sequence: TGTGCCAGCAGCCAGGGCGTCTTCGACCCAAGCTACAATGAGCAGTTCTTC.

Worth noting for this clonotype: Possible read error: a much larger clone is one base away. This chain joins TRBV4-1 and TRBJ2-7, with 7 bases lining up with TRBD2. Germline loops: CDR1 MGHRA, CDR2 YSYEKL. The CDR3 has 14 amino acids. The CDR3 DNA reads TGCGCCGGCAGCCAAGGGCTAGCGGACTACGAGCAGTACTTC. This sequence encodes CAGSQGLADYEQYF.

As for this clonotype: Possible read error: a much larger clone is one base away. The chain combines TRBV4-3 with TRBJ2-1; no clear D gene. Germline V gene sequence: CDR1 LGHNA, CDR2 YSLEER. The CDR3 is 16 residues long. The CDR3 nucleotides read TGCGCCAGCAGCCAAGATCGGCAGAACTACTACAATGAGCAGCTCTTC. Translated: CASSQDRQNYYNEQLF.

This clonotype occurred many times. The J gene is TRBJ2-7, the V gene TRBV11-2, with TRBD2 as a possible D gene (6 bases). The germline V gene has CDR1 SGHAT and CDR2 FQNNGV. V lost 3 bases, J lost 4 bases, and 19 bases lay in between. The CDR3 is 16 amino acids. The CDR3 nucleotides are TGTGCCAGCAGCTTGGGGCGGGGAGTTGGCCCATACGAGCAGTACTTC. Protein sequence: CASSLGRGVGPYEQYF. Filled out from reference TRBV11-2 and TRBJ2-7, the complete variable domain reads EAGVAQSPRYKIIEKRQSVAFWCNPISGHATLYWYQQILGQGPKLLIQFQNNGVVDDSQLPKDRFSAERLKGVDSTLKIQPAKLEDSAVYLCASSLGRGVGPYEQYFGPGTRLTVT.

Comments on this clonotype: This may stem from a read error, because a much larger clone lies one nucleotide away. The rearrangement links TRBV29-1 to TRBJ2-7, with 10 bases identical to TRBD2. This CDR3 spans 13 amino acids. Germline lookup yields CDR1 SQVTM and CDR2 ANQGSEA. The CDR3, as DNA: TGCAGCGTTCGGTCTAGCGGGAGTTACGAGCAGCACTTC. This sequence encodes CSVRSSGSYEQHF.